A selection of T cell receptor beta chains follows, all from one sample in a study of blood T cell repertoires in COVID-19. Sequencing used immunoSEQ multiplex PCR; TCRdb keeps in-frame clones, though not all of them. The repertoire holds about 130,000 clones, under 95% seen once, with roughly 3.7% in the top ten. The specimen was peripheral blood. These TCRs come from a man aged 45-65 years with active COVID-19. The CDR3 runs from the conserved cysteine through the conserved F or W. D genes are given only for firm matches. Clone sizes are given selectively: once, few, many, or a class where the clone is expanded.

V: TRBV6-1
size: -
D: -
J: TRBJ1-1
CDR3: CASSEQGTPNTEAFF
DNA: TGTGCCAGCAGTGAACAGGGGACACCTAACACTGAAGCTTTCTTT

V: TRBV19
size: -
D: TRBD2
J: TRBJ2-3
CDR3: CASGTSGGAVGDTQYF
DNA: TGTGCCAGCGGGACTAGCGGGGGGGCGGTTGGAGATACGCAGTATTTT

V: TRBV19
size: once
D: TRBD2
J: TRBJ2-1
CDR3: CASSKVAGAYNEQFF
DNA: TGTGCCAGTAGTAAGGTAGCGGGAGCATACAATGAGCAGTTCTTC

V: TRBV6-5
size: -
D: TRBD1
J: TRBJ2-2
CDR3: CASRVQGAGTGELFF
DNA: TGTGCCAGCAGAGTACAGGGGGCCGGCACCGGGGAGCTGTTTTTT

V: TRBV30
size: -
D: -
J: TRBJ1-5
CDR3: CVWSVFGNQPQHF
DNA: TGTGTCTGGAGTGTATTCGGTAATCAGCCCCAGCATTTT

V: TRBV2
size: -
D: -
J: TRBJ1-2
CDR3: CASSEFRRGRGGGRSRDTF
DNA: TGTGCCAGCAGTGAATTCAGGCGGGGCAGAGGAGGAGGTCGATCGCGGGACACCTTC

V: TRBV3-1/TRBV3-2
size: -
D: TRBD2
J: TRBJ2-5
CDR3: CASSHEGLAGTYQETQYF
DNA: TGTGCCAGCAGCCATGAAGGACTAGCGGGGACGTACCAAGAGACCCAGTACTTC

V: TRBV19
size: -
D: -
J: TRBJ1-4
CDR3: CASSIAVWEKLFF
DNA: TGTGCCAGTAGTATCGCGGTTTGGGAAAAACTGTTTTTT

V: TRBV25-1
size: once
D: -
J: TRBJ1-1
CDR3: CASSPTGFNTEAFF
DNA: TGTGCCAGCAGTCCCACAGGGTTTAACACTGAAGCTTTCTTT

V: TRBV5-6
size: -
D: TRBD1
J: TRBJ1-1
CDR3: CASSETGGLTEAFF
DNA: TGTGCCAGCAGCGAGACAGGGGGCTTAACTGAAGCTTTCTTT

V: TRBV19
size: -
D: TRBD2
J: TRBJ2-1
CDR3: CATAAGLGNEQFF
DNA: TGTGCCACCGCGGCGGGACTAGGAAATGAGCAGTTCTTC

V: TRBV11-2
size: -
D: TRBD2
J: TRBJ2-3
CDR3: CASSLVRGASTDTQYF
DNA: TGTGCCAGCAGCTTAGTGCGGGGGGCTAGCACAGATACGCAGTATTTT

V: TRBV5-1
size: -
D: TRBD1
J: TRBJ2-7
CDR3: CASSLTGVGYEQYF
DNA: TGCGCCAGCAGCTTGACAGGGGTGGGCTACGAGCAGTACTTC

V: TRBV27
size: once
D: TRBD1
J: TRBJ1-3
CDR3: CASSLTGTGIGYPGNTIYF
DNA: TGTGCCAGCAGTCTTACCGGGACAGGGATCGGTTACCCTGGAAACACCATATATTTT

V: TRBV7-9
size: -
D: -
J: TRBJ2-1
CDR3: CKRRLVEQFF
DNA: TGTAAAAGGCGGCTGGTTGAGCAGTTCTTC

V: TRBV7-9
size: -
D: TRBD2
J: TRBJ2-7
CDR3: CASSPGGSYEQYF
DNA: TGTGCCAGCAGCCCGGGGGGGTCCTACGAGCAGTACTTC